This is a list of T cell receptor beta chains from one sample in a study of naive and memory T cell subsets. MiXCR was run by TCRdb on the 5' RACE reads, yielding one entry per CDR3 protein. Of roughly 60,000 distinct CDR3 sequences in the sample, approximately 8% were seen once. The source is a female donor in good health. Both conserved end residues are part of each CDR3. D genes are given only for firm matches. Clone size is not always given. Where it is, it says once, few, many or a class for expanded clones.

size,J,D,V,CDR3,DNA
few,TRBJ2-7,TRBD2,TRBV20-1,CSARDLGGRGGEISREQYF,TGCAGTGCTAGAGATCTGGGCGGGCGTGGGGGGGAGATCTCCCGCGAGCAGTACTTC
many,TRBJ2-1,.,TRBV28,CASSLGRGHEQFF,TGTGCCAGCAGTTTGGGTCGGGGGCATGAGCAGTTCTTC
many,TRBJ1-5,.,TRBV28,CASSLRVGSYNQPQHF,TGTGCCAGCAGTTTACGAGTGGGCAGTTACAATCAGCCCCAGCATTTT
many,TRBJ1-6,.,TRBV11-1,CASSLRRNNSPLHF,TGTGCCAGCAGCTTACGGCGTAATAATTCACCCCTCCACTTT
few,TRBJ1-2,.,TRBV12-3/TRBV12-4,CASSLAGGGFYGYTF,TGTGCCAGCAGTTTGGCGGGCGGGGGTTTTTATGGCTACACCTTC
.,TRBJ2-3,TRBD2,TRBV20-1,CSALPGLAGGVVDTQYF,TGCAGTGCTTTACCGGGACTAGCGGGAGGGGTAGTCGATACGCAGTATTTT
many,TRBJ2-2,TRBD2,TRBV13,CASSRTGGFTGELFF,TGTGCCAGCAGCCGTACCGGGGGGTTCACCGGGGAGCTGTTTTTT
many,TRBJ1-2,.,TRBV7-9,CASSLARTDMRGYTF,TGTGCCAGCAGCTTAGCTAGGACAGATATGCGCGGCTACACCTTC
.,TRBJ1-5,TRBD1,TRBV5-6,CASSNRDRPYQPQHF,TGTGCCAGCAGCAACCGGGACAGGCCATATCAGCCCCAGCATTTT
.,TRBJ2-1,TRBD2,TRBV29-1,CSTNGGRRSDEQFF,TGCAGCACCAATGGCGGGAGGAGGAGTGATGAGCAGTTCTTC
.,TRBJ1-6,.,TRBV4-1,CASSQDRRHTPLHF,TGCGCCAGCAGCCAAGATCGGCGTCATACACCCCTCCACTTT
many,TRBJ2-7,TRBD2,TRBV7-6,CASSSRASGNSYEQYF,TGTGCCAGCAGCTCCCGGGCTAGCGGGAACTCCTACGAGCAGTACTTC
many,TRBJ2-3,.,TRBV7-3,CASSLNPILSHTDTQYF,TGTGCCAGCAGCTTAAACCCCATCCTGTCCCACACAGATACGCAGTATTTT
few,TRBJ2-3,TRBD2,TRBV28,CASSFYGTSGRAGTDTQYF,TGTGCCAGCAGTTTTTACGGGACTAGCGGGAGGGCCGGCACAGATACGCAGTATTTT
.,TRBJ2-2,.,TRBV5-1,CASSFTGPANTGELFF,TGCGCCAGCAGCTTCACAGGGCCCGCGAACACCGGGGAGCTGTTTTTT
.,TRBJ2-7,.,TRBV11-2,CASSLRLSYEQYF,TGTGCCAGCAGCCTTCGACTCTCCTACGAGCAGTACTTC
many,TRBJ2-3,.,TRBV29-1,CSVEVLEEVTDTQYF,TGCAGCGTTGAGGTTCTGGAGGAGGTCACAGATACGCAGTATTTT
many,TRBJ1-2,.,TRBV29-1,CSVAGEYGYTF,TGCAGCGTTGCAGGGGAATATGGCTACACCTTC
.,TRBJ2-7,TRBD1,TRBV20-1,CSARDRRVDEQYF,TGCAGTGCTAGGGACAGGCGAGTCGACGAGCAGTACTTC
.,TRBJ1-2,TRBD1,TRBV12-5,CASGLPGGLYGYTF,TGTGCTAGTGGTCTCCCAGGGGGCCTCTATGGCTACACCTTC
.,TRBJ1-5,TRBD1,TRBV10-3,CAISSMGQSNQPQHF,TGTGCCATCAGCTCAATGGGACAGAGCAATCAGCCCCAGCATTTT
few,TRBJ2-7,.,TRBV29-1,CSVAPGTWSDEQYF,TGCAGCGTTGCGCCCGGGACCTGGTCCGACGAGCAGTACTTC
many,TRBJ1-2,.,TRBV7-2,CASSSGPLYGYTF,TGTGCCAGCAGCTCCGGACCGCTCTATGGCTACACCTTC
few,TRBJ2-7,.,TRBV5-1,CASSRSSGSYEQYF,TGCGCCAGCAGCCGCTCCAGTGGGTCCTACGAGCAGTACTTC
few,TRBJ1-1,.,TRBV5-6,CASSLYIGYTEAFF,TGTGCCAGCAGCTTATACATCGGGTACACTGAAGCTTTCTTT
few,TRBJ1-4,TRBD1,TRBV6-6,CASSTRTGVNEKLFF,TGTGCCAGCAGTACCCGGACAGGGGTGAATGAAAAACTGTTTTTT
few,TRBJ2-5,TRBD2,TRBV10-3,CAISEFTSGQETQYF,TGTGCCATCAGTGAGTTTACTAGCGGGCAAGAGACCCAGTACTTC
.,TRBJ2-7,.,TRBV19,CASSIQGSYEQYF,TGTGCCAGTAGTATCCAGGGATCCTACGAGCAGTACTTC
many,TRBJ1-6,.,TRBV6-6,CASSLIPAGASSYNSPLHF,TGTGCCAGCAGTCTGATCCCCGCGGGGGCAAGCTCCTATAATTCACCCCTCCACTTT
few,TRBJ1-1,TRBD1,TRBV29-1,CSVAQGPLEAFF,TGCAGCGTGGCACAGGGGCCCCTCGAAGCTTTCTTT
.,TRBJ2-1,.,TRBV19,CASSAPREIHNEQFF,TGTGCCAGTAGTGCCCCCCGTGAGATTCACAATGAGCAGTTCTTC
.,TRBJ2-3,TRBD2,TRBV14,CASSHGGSLADTQYF,TGTGCCAGCAGCCATGGCGGGAGTCTTGCAGATACGCAGTATTTT
many,TRBJ1-4,TRBD1,TRBV28,CASSSSGTGSEKLFF,TGTGCCAGCAGTTCTTCCGGGACAGGGTCTGAAAAACTGTTTTTT
many,TRBJ2-3,.,TRBV7-8,CASSFGLGVHPSTDTQYF,TGTGCCAGCAGCTTTGGTTTGGGGGTGCACCCGAGCACAGATACGCAGTATTTT
many,TRBJ1-5,.,TRBV6-2/TRBV6-3,CASRWDIRQPQHF,TGTGCCAGCAGATGGGACATTCGACAGCCCCAGCATTTT
.,TRBJ2-5,TRBD2,TRBV20-1,CSAREAGTSEETQYF,TGCAGTGCTAGAGAGGCCGGGACTAGCGAAGAGACCCAGTACTTC
many,TRBJ2-3,.,TRBV12-3/TRBV12-4,CASSFIRSDFTDTQYF,TGTGCCAGCAGTTTCATCCGCTCCGACTTCACAGATACGCAGTATTTT
many,TRBJ1-2,.,TRBV27,CASSLFSSANYGYTF,TGTGCCAGCAGTTTATTTAGTTCAGCTAACTATGGCTACACCTTC
.,TRBJ2-7,.,TRBV19,CASSIGSRGGYEQYF,TGTGCCAGTAGTATCGGGTCCCGCGGCGGGTACGAGCAGTACTTC
many,TRBJ1-5,TRBD1,TRBV12-3/TRBV12-4,CASSRTGNSNQPQHF,TGTGCCAGCAGTAGGACAGGGAATAGCAATCAGCCCCAGCATTTT
few,TRBJ2-7,.,TRBV12-3/TRBV12-4,CASSLAGRVDREQYF,TGTGCCAGCAGTTTAGCGGGACGGGTTGATCGCGAGCAGTACTTC
few,TRBJ1-1,TRBD1,TRBV30,CACRDRGSAEAFF,TGTGCCTGCAGGGACAGGGGTTCGGCTGAAGCTTTCTTT
.,TRBJ2-1,TRBD2,TRBV7-3,CASASGGRRNEQFF,TGTGCCAGCGCGAGCGGGGGGCGACGTAATGAGCAGTTCTTC
.,TRBJ1-6,.,TRBV20-1,CSARGLIRGGKTNSPLHF,TGCAGTGCTAGAGGGTTAATCCGAGGGGGAAAGACAAATTCACCCCTCCACTTT
.,TRBJ2-7,TRBD1,TRBV5-1,CASSLTGDASHEQYF,TGCGCCAGCAGCTTAACAGGGGACGCCTCCCACGAGCAGTACTTC
few,TRBJ1-5,.,TRBV6-2/TRBV6-3,CASSTAPTVQHF,TGTGCCAGCAGTACGGCTCCGACAGTCCAGCATTTT
.,TRBJ2-3,TRBD1,TRBV6-5,CASSLGQGEDTQYF,TGTGCCAGCAGCTTGGGACAGGGGGAAGATACGCAGTATTTT
many,TRBJ2-1,.,TRBV5-1,CASSLAGGGSINEQFF,TGCGCCAGCAGCTTGGCCGGCGGGGGCTCGATCAATGAGCAGTTCTTC
.,TRBJ1-5,TRBD1,TRBV4-1,CASTGGAGQPQHF,TGCGCCAGCACAGGGGGCGCCGGGCAGCCCCAGCATTTT
.,TRBJ2-1,TRBD1,TRBV20-1,CSARGQGKYNEQFF,TGCAGTGCTAGGGGACAGGGTAAATACAATGAGCAGTTCTTC
.,TRBJ2-3,.,TRBV7-3,CASSLNSGGVYSTDTQYF,TGTGCCAGCAGCTTAAATTCGGGTGGGGTCTATAGCACAGATACGCAGTATTTT
few,TRBJ1-5,.,TRBV2,CASSTGVSNQPQHF,TGTGCCAGCAGTACAGGAGTTAGCAATCAGCCCCAGCATTTT
few,TRBJ2-7,TRBD1,TRBV7-2,CASSPLGTGQGRTYEQYF,TGTGCCAGCAGCCCCCTAGGTACTGGACAGGGGAGAACCTACGAGCAGTACTTC
many,TRBJ2-1,TRBD2,TRBV7-2,CASSLAPSGLSYEQFF,TGTGCCAGCAGCTTAGCTCCTAGCGGCCTTAGCTATGAGCAGTTCTTC